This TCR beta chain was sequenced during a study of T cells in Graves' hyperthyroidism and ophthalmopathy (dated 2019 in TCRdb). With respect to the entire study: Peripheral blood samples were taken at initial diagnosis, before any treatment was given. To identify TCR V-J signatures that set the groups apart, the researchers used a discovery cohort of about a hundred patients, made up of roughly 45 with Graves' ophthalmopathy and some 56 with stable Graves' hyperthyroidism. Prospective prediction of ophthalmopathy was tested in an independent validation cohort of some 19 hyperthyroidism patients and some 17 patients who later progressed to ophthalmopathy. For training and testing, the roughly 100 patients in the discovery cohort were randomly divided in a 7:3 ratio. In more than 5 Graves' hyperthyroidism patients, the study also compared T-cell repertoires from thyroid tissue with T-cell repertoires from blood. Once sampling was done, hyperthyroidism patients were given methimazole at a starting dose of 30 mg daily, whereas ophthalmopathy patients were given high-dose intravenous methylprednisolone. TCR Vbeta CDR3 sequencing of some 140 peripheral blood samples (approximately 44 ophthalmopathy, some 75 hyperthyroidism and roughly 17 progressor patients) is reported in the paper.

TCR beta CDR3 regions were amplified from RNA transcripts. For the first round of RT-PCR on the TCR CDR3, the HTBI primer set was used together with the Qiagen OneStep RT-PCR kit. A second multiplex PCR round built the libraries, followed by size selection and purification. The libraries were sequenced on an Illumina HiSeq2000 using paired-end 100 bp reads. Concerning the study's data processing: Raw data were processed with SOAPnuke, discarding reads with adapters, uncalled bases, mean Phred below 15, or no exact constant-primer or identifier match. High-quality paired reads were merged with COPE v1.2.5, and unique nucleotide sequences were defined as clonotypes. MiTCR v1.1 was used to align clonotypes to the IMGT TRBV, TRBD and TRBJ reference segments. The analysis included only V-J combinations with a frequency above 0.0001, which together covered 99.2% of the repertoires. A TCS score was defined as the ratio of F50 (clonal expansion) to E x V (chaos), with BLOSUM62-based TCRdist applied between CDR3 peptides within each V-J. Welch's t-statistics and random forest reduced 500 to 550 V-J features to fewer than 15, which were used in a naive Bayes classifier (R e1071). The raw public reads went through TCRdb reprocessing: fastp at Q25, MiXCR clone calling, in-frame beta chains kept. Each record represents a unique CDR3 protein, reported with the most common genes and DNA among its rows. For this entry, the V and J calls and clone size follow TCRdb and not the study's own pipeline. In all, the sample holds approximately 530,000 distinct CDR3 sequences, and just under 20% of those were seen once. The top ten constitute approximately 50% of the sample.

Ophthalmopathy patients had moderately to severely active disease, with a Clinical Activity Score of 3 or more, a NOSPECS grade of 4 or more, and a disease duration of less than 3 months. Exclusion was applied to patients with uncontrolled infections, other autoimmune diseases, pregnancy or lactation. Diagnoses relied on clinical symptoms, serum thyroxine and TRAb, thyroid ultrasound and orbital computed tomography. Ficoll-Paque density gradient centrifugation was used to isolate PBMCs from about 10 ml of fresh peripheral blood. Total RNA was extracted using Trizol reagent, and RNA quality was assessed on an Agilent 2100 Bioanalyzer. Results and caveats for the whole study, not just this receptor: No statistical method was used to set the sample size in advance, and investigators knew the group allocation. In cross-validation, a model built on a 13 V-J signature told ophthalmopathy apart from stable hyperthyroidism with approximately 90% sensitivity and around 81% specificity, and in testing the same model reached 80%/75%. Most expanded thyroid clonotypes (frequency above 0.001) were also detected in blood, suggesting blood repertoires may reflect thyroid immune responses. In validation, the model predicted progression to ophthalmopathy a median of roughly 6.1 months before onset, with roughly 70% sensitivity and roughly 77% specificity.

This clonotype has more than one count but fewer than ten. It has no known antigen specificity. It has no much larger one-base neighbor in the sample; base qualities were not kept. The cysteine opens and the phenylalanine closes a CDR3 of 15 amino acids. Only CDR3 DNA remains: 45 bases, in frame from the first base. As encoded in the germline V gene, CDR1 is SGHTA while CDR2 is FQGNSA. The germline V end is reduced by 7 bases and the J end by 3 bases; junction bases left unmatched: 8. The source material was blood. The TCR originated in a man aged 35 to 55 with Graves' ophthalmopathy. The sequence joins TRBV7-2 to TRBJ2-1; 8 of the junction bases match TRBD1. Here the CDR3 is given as CASTLGQGNYNEQFF. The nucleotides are TGTGCCAGCACCCTCGGACAGGGAAACTACAATGAGCAGTTCTTC.